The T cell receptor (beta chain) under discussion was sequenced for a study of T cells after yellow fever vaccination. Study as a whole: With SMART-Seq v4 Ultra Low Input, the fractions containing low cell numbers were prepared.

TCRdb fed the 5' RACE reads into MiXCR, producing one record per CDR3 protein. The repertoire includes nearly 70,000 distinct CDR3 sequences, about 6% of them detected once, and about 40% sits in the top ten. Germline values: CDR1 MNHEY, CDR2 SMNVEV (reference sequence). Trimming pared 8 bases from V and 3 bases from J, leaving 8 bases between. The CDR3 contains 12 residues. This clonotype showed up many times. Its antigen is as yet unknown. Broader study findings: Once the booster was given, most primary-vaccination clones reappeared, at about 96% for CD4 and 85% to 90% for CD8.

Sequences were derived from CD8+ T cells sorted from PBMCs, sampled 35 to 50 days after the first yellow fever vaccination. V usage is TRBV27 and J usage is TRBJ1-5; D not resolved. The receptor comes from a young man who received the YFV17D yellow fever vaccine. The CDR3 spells CASREANQPQHF. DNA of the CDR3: TGTGCCAGCCGGGAAGCCAATCAGCCCCAGCATTTT.